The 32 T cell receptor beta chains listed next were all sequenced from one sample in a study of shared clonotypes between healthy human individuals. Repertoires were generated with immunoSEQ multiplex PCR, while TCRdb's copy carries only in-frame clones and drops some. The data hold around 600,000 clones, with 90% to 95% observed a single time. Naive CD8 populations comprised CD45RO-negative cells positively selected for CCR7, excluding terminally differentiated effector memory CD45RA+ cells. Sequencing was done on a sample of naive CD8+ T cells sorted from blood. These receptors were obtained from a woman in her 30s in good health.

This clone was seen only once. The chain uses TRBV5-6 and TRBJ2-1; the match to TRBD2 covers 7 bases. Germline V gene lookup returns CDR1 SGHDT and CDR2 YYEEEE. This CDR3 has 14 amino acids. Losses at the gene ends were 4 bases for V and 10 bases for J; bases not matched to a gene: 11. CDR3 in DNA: TGTGCCAGCAGCCACGGGACTAACCGAGGGGAGCAGTTCTTC. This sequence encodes CASSHGTNRGEQFF. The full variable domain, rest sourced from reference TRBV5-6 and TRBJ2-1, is DAGVTQSPTHLIKTRGQQVTLRCSPKSGHDTVSWYQQALGQGPQFIFQYYEEEERQRGNFPDRFSGHQFPNYSSELNVNALLLGDSALYLCASSHGTNRGEQFFGPGTRLTVL.

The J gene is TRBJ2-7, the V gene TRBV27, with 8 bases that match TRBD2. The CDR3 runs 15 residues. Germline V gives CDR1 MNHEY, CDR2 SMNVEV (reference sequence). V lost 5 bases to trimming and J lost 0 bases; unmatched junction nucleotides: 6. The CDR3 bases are TGTGCCAGCAGTACGGGACTAGGGGTCTCCTACGAGCAGTACTTC. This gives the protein CASSTGLGVSYEQYF.

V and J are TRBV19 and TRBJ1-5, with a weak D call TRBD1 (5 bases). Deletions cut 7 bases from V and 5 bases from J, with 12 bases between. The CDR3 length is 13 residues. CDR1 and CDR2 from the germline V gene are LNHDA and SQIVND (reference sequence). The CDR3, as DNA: TGTGCCAGTACCCGTTGGGGGGATCAGCCCCAGCATTTT. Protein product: CASTRWGDQPQHF.

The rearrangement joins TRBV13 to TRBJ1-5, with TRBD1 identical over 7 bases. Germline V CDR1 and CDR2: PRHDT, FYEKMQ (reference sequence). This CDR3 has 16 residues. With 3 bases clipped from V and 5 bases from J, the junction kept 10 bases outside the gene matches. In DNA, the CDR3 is TGTGCCAGCAGCTTGTTTACAGGGGATGGAGATCAGCCCCAGCATTTT. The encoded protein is CASSLFTGDGDQPQHF. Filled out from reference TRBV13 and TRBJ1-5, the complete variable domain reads AAGVIQSPRHLIKEKRETATLKCYPIPRHDTVYWYQQGPGQDPQFLISFYEKMQSDKGSIPDRFSAQQFSDYHSELNMSSLELGDSALYFCASSLFTGDGDQPQHFGDGTRLSIL.

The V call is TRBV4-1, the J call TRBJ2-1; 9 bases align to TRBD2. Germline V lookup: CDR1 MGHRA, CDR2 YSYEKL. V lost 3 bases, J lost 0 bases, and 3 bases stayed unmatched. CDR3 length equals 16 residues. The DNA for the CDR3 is TGCGCCAGCAGCCATCTTAGCGGGAGCTCCTACAATGAGCAGTTCTTC. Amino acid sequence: CASSHLSGSSYNEQFF.

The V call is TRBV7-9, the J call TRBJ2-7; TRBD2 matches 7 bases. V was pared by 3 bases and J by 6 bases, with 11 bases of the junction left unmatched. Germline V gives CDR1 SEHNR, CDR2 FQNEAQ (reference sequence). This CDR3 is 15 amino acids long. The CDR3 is CASSLGEGTRFEQYF. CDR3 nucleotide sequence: TGTGCCAGCAGCTTGGGGGAGGGGACCCGGTTCGAGCAGTACTTC.

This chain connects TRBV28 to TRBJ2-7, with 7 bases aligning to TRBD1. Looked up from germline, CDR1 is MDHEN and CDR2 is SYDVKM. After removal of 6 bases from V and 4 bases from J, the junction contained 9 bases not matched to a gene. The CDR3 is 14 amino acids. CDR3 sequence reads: CASSPDTGEYEQYF. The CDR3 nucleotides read TGTGCCAGCAGCCCGGACACAGGGGAGTACGAGCAGTACTTC.

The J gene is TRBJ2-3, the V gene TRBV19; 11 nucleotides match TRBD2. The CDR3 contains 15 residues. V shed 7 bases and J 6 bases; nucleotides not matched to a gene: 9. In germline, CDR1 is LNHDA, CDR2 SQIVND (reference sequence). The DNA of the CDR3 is TGTGCCAGTAAGGAGGGGATAGCGGGAGGGGATACGCAGTATTTT. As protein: CASKEGIAGGDTQYF.

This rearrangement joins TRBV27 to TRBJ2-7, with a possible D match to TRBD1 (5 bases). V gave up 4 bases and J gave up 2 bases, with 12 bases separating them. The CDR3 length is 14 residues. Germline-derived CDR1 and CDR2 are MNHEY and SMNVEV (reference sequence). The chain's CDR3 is CASSWGTGPYEQYF. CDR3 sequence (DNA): TGTGCCAGCAGTTGGGGCACAGGCCCCTACGAGCAGTACTTC.

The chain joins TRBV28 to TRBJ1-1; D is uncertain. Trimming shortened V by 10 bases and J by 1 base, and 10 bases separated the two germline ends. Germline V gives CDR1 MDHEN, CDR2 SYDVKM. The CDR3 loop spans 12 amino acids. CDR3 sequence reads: CATSHGNTEAFF. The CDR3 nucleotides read TGTGCCACCTCGCATGGGAACACTGAAGCTTTCTTT.

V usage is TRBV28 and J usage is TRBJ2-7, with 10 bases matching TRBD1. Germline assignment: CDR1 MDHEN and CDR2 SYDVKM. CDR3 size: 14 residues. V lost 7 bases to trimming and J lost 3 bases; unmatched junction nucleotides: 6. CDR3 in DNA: TGTGCCAGCACCGGGACAGGGGATAACTACGAGCAGTACTTC. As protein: CASTGTGDNYEQYF. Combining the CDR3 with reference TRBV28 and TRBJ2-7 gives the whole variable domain DVKVTQSSRYLVKRTGEKVFLECVQDMDHENMFWYRQDPGLGLRLIYFSYDVKMKEKGDIPEGYSVSREKKERFSLILESASTNQTSMYLCASTGTGDNYEQYFGPGTRLTVT.

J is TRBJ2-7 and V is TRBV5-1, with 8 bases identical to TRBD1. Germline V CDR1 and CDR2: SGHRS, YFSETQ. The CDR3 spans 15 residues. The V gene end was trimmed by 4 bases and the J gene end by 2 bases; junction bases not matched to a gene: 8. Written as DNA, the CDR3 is TGCGCCAGCAGCATCGGGACAGGAGCTACCTACGAGCAGTACTTC. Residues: CASSIGTGATYEQYF.

The CDR3 spells CASSGTGARHQPQHF. CDR3 in DNA: TGTGCCAGCAGTGGCACGGGGGCTCGGCATCAGCCCCAGCATTTT. The V call is TRBV6-1, the J call TRBJ1-5, with D perhaps TRBD1 (6 bases). The CDR3 is 15 amino acids. V was shortened by 4 bases and J by 5 bases, with 15 bases between the two germline ends. Germline V gene lookup returns CDR1 MNHNS and CDR2 SASEGT.

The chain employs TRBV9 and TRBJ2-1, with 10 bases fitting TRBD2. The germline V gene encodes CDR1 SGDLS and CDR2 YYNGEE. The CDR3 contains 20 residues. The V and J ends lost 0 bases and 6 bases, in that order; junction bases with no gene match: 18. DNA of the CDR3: TGTGCCAGCAGCGTAGTGTCTAGCGGGAGCAGTTTCGACGAGTTCAATGAGCAGTTCTTC. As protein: CASSVVSSGSSFDEFNEQFF.

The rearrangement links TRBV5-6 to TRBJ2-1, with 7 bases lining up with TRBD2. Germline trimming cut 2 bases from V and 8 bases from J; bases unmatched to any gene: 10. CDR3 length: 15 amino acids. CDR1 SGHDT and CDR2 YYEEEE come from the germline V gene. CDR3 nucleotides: TGTGCCAGCAGCTTCTGGGACTACCCCACGGATGAGCAGTTCTTC. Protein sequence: CASSFWDYPTDEQFF.

The CDR3 DNA reads as TGTGCCAGCAGCGGGCCGTTGTTTGGATCTGGAAACACCATATATTTT. Protein: CASSGPLFGSGNTIYF. This chain connects TRBV5-4 to TRBJ1-3; D gene unclear. The CDR3 is 16 amino acids. Germline CDR1 and CDR2: SGHNT and YYREEE (reference sequence). Trimming took off 4 bases at V and 1 base at J, with 15 bases between the two ends.

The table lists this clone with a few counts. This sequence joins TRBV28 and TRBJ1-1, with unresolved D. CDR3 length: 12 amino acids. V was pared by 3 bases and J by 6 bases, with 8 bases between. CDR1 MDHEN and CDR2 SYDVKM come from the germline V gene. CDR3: CASSLLGPEAFF. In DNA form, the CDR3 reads TGTGCCAGCAGTTTGTTAGGGCCTGAAGCTTTCTTT.

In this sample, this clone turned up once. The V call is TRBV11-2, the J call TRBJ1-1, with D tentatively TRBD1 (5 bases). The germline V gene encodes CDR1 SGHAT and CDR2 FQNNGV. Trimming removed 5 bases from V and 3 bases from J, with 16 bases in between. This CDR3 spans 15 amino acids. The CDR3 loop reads CASSPLSEGYTEAFF. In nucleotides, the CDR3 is TGTGCCAGCAGCCCGCTGAGCGAGGGGTACACTGAAGCTTTCTTT.

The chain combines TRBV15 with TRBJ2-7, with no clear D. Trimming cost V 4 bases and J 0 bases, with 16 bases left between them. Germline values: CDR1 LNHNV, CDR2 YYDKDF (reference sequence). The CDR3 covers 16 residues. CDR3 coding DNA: TGTGCCACCAGCAACCCCCGCGCAGGCAACTCCTACGAGCAGTACTTC. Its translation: CATSNPRAGNSYEQYF.

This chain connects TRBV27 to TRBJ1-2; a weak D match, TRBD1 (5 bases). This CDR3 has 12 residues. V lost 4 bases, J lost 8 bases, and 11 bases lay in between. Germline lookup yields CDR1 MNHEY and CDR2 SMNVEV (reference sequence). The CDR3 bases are TGTGCCAGCAGTTCCGGGGGGGAGGGCTACACCTTC. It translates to CASSSGGEGYTF.

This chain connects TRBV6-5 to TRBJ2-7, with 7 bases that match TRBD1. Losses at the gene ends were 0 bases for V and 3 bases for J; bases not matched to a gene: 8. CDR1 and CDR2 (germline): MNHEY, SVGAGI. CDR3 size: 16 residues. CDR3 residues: CASSYSTGQLNYEQYF. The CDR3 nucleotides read TGTGCCAGCAGTTACTCGACGGGACAGCTCAACTACGAGCAGTACTTC.

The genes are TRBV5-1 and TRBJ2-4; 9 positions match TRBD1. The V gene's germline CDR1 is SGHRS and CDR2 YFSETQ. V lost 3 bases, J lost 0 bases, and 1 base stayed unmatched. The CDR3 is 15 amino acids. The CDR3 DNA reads TGCGCCAGCAGCTACAGGGGGCTAGCCAAAAACATTCAGTACTTC. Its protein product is CASSYRGLAKNIQYF. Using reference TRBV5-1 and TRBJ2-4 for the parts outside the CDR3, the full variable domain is KAGVTQTPRYLIKTRGQQVTLSCSPISGHRSVSWYQQTPGQGLQFLFEYFSETQRNKGNFPGRFSGRQFSNSRSEMNVSTLELGDSALYLCASSYRGLAKNIQYFGAGTRLSVL.

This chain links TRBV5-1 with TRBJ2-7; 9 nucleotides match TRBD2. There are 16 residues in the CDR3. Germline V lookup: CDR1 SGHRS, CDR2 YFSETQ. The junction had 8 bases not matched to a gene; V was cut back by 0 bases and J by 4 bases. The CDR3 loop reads CASSLELAGVGYEQYF. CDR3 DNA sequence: TGCGCCAGCAGCTTGGAATTAGCGGGAGTAGGGTACGAGCAGTACTTC.

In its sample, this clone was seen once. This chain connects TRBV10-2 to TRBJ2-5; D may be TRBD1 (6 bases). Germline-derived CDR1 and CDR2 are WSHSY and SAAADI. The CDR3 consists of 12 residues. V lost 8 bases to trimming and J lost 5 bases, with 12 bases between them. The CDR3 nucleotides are TGCGCCAGCCGGGACAACGGTGAGACCCAGTACTTC. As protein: CASRDNGETQYF.

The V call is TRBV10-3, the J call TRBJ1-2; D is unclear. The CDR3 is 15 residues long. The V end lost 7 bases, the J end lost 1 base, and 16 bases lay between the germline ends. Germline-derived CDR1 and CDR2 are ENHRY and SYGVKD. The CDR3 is CAITPLGSYNYGYTF. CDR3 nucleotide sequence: TGTGCCATCACTCCACTAGGCTCTTATAACTATGGCTACACCTTC.

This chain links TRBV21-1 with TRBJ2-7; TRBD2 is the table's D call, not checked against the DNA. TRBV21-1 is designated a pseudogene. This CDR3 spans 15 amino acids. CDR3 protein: CASSARTSGRSEQYF. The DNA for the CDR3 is TGTGCCAGCAGCGCCAGGACTAGCGGGAGAAGCGAGCAGTACTTC.

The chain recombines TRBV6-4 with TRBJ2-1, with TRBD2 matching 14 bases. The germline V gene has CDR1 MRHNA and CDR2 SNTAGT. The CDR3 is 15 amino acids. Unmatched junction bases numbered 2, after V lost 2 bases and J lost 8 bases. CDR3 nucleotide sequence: TGTGCCAGCAGTGACAGGACTAGCGGGAGGTATGAGCAGTTCTTC. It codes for CASSDRTSGRYEQFF.

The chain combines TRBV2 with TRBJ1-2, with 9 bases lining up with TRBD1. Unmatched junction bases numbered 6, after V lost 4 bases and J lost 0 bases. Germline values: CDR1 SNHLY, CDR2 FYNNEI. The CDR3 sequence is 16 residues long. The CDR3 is CASSVLGQGANYGYTF. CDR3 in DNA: TGTGCCAGCAGTGTCTTGGGACAGGGAGCTAACTATGGCTACACCTTC. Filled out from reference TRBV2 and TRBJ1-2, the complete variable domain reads EPEVTQTPSHQVTQMGQEVILRCVPISNHLYFYWYRQILGQKVEFLVSFYNNEISEKSEIFDDQFSVERPDGSNFTLKIRSTKLEDSAMYFCASSVLGQGANYGYTFGSGTRLTVV.

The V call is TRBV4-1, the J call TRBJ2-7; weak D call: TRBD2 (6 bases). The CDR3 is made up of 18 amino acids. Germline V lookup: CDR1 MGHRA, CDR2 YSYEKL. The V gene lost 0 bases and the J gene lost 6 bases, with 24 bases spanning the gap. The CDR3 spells CASSQDFRTRLASGEQYF. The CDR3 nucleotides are TGCGCCAGCAGCCAAGATTTTCGGACTCGTCTAGCGTCAGGCGAGCAGTACTTC.

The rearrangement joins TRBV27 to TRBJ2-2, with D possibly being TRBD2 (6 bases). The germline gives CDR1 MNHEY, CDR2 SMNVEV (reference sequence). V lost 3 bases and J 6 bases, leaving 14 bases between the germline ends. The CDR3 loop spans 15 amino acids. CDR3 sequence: CASSFWAGGAGELFF. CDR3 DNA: TGTGCCAGCAGTTTTTGGGCTGGAGGGGCCGGGGAGCTGTTTTTT.

The CDR3 DNA reads TGTGCCAGCAGCTTCCTGGGGGCGAACACCGGGGAGCTGTTTTTT. It yields the protein CASSFLGANTGELFF. The chain employs TRBV4-2 and TRBJ2-2; either TRBD1 or TRBD2 may supply D (5 bases each). V gave up 5 bases and J gave up 0 bases, with 10 bases separating them. The CDR3 totals 15 residues. The germline V gene encodes CDR1 LGHNA and CDR2 YNFKEQ.

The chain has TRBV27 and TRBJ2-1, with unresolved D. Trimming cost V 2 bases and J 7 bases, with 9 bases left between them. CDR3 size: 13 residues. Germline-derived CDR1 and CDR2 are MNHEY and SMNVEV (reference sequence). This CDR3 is CASSLGPPNEQFF. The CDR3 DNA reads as TGTGCCAGCAGTTTAGGACCCCCGAATGAGCAGTTCTTC.